This note documents a single T cell receptor (beta chain) sequence. The data were taken from a study of Graves' ophthalmopathy and Graves' hyperthyroidism. From RNA, the CDR3 regions of TCR beta chains were amplified and sequenced. First-round RT-PCR with HTBI primers preceded a second-round multiplex PCR. TCRdb processed the multiplex PCR reads anew with MiXCR; each CDR3 protein has one entry. Here the sample spans hundreds of thousands of distinct CDR3 sequences, about 20% being singletons. The germline V gene encodes CDR1 SQVTM and CDR2 ANQGSEA. CDR3 length equals 13 residues. After removal of 3 bases from V and 4 bases from J, the junction contained 5 bases not matched to a gene.

Sequenced: peripheral blood. The chain combines TRBV29-1 with TRBJ2-7; TRBD1 aligns across 8 bases. This sequence originates from a woman aged 18-35 years with stable Graves' hyperthyroidism. Some clones in this sample may be carry-over from other donors' samples. Here the CDR3 reads CSVDSGQDYEQYF. The CDR3 region has the DNA TGCAGCGTTGACTCGGGACAGGATTACGAGCAGTACTTC.